This T cell receptor (beta chain) comes out of a study of blood T cell repertoires in COVID-19. Across the whole study: Collection of acute and convalescent COVID-19 samples took place in the United States, Italy and Spain.

CDR1 and CDR2 from the germline V gene are SEHNR and FQNEAQ (reference sequence). The ends lost 2 bases at V and 9 bases at J; junction bases unmatched: 7. The CDR3 consists of 13 residues. Authors' processing steps: Amplified reference gene primers provided the basis for estimating nucleated cell counts. The assay was immunoSEQ multiplex PCR, and TCRdb's table has in-frame clones only and misses some. From that table come the V and J calls and clone size; the DNA was used to work out D and trimming. Found here are 150,000 or so clones, under 95% of them singletons; the top ten hold about 0.57%. The rearrangement links TRBV7-9 to TRBJ2-7, with 7 nucleotides matching TRBD1. Material for sequencing was peripheral blood. The TCR sequence derives from a man between 50 and 59 years old with acute or convalescent COVID-19. The DNA for the CDR3 is TGTGCCAGCAGCTTACTAACAGGGGCGGTGCAGTACTTC. Translated, it gives CASSLLTGAVQYF.